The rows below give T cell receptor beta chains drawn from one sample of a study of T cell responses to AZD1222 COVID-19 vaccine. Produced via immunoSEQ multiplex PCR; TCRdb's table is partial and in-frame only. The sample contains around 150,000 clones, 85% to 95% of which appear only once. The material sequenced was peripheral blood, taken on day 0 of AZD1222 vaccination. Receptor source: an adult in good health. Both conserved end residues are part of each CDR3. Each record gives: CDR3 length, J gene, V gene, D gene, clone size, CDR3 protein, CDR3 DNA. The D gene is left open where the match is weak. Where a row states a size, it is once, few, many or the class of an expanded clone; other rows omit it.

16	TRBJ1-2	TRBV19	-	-	CASSIDLEPGNYGYTF	TGTGCCAGTAGTATAGACCTCGAACCCGGTAACTATGGCTACACCTTC
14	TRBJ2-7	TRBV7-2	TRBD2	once	CASSLLAGIYEQYF	TGTGCCAGCAGCTTACTAGCGGGAATCTACGAGCAGTACTTC
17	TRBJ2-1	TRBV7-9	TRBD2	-	CASSSPSGSGANNEQFF	TGTGCCAGCAGCTCACCCTCGGGGAGCGGGGCGAACAATGAGCAGTTCTTC
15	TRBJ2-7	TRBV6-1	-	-	CASSDRREGAGEQYF	TGTGCCAGCAGTGACCGCCGGGAGGGGGCAGGGGAGCAGTACTTC
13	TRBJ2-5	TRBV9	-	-	CASSLQVGQTQYF	TGTGCCAGCAGCCTACAAGTAGGGCAGACCCAGTACTTC
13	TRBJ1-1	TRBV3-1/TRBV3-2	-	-	CASSHGQPWEAFF	TGTGCCAGCAGCCACGGACAGCCTTGGGAAGCTTTCTTT
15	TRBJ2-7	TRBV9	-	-	CASSVEGKHSYEQYF	TGTGCCAGCAGCGTAGAAGGCAAACATTCCTACGAGCAGTACTTC
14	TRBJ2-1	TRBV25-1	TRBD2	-	CASSNRGGSHEQFF	TGTGCCAGCAGTAACCGGGGCGGGAGCCATGAGCAGTTCTTC
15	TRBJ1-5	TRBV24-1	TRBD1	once	CATSAGQGGNQPQHF	TGTGCCACCAGCGCGGGACAGGGGGGGAATCAGCCCCAGCATTTT
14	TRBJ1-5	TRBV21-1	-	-	CAIPGSDRLQPQHF	TGTGCCATCCCTGGTTCCGACAGGTTACAGCCCCAGCATTTT
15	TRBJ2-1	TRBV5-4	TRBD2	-	CASSNRAGEYNEQFF	TGTGCCAGCAGTAATAGAGCGGGAGAGTACAATGAGCAGTTCTTC
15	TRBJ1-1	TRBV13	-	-	CASSLGAGKNTEAFF	TGTGCCAGCAGCTTAGGCGCAGGGAAAAACACTGAAGCTTTCTTT
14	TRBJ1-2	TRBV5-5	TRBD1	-	CASTWTGEVSGYTF	TGTGCCAGCACCTGGACAGGGGAGGTTTCTGGCTACACCTTC
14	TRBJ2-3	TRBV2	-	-	CASSEASWWDTQYF	TGTGCCAGCAGTGAAGCAAGTTGGTGGGATACGCAGTATTTT
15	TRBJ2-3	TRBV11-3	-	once	CASSRGTAFVDTQYF	TGTGCCAGCAGCCGAGGGACCGCCTTTGTAGATACGCAGTATTTT
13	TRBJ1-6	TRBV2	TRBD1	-	CASRTGIDSPLHF	TGTGCCAGCAGGACAGGGATCGATTCACCCCTCCACTTT
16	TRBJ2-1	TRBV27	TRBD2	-	CASGEGGSLHWDEQFF	TGTGCCAGCGGGGAAGGCGGGAGCCTACATTGGGATGAGCAGTTCTTC
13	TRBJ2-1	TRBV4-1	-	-	CASSRLQSNEQFF	TGCGCCAGCAGCCGTCTCCAGAGCAATGAGCAGTTCTTC
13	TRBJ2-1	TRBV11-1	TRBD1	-	CASSNRQGHEQFF	TGTGCCAGCAGCAATCGACAGGGCCATGAGCAGTTCTTC
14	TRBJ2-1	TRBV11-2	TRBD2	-	CASSLLAGNNEQFF	TGTGCCAGCAGCTTACTAGCGGGAAACAATGAGCAGTTCTTC
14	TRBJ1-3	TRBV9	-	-	CASSVGWSGNTIYF	TGTGCCAGCAGCGTAGGGTGGTCGGGAAACACCATATATTTT
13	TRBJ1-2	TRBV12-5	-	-	CASGSPGLYGYTF	TGTGCTAGTGGGTCCCCAGGCCTCTATGGCTACACCTTC
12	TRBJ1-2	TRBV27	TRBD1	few	CASRKGARGYTF	TGTGCCAGCAGGAAGGGGGCGCGGGGCTACACCTTC
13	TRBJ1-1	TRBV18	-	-	CASSKGQNTEAFF	TGTGCCAGCTCCAAGGGACAGAACACTGAAGCTTTCTTT
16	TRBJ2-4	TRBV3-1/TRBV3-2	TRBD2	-	CASSTLAGGGKNIQYF	TGTGCCAGCAGCACACTAGCGGGAGGTGGCAAAAACATTCAGTACTTC
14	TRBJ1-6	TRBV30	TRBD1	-	CAWSKDREVSPLHF	TGTGCCTGGAGTAAGGACAGGGAAGTCTCACCCCTCCACTTT
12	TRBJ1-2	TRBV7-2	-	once	CASSLGAPGYTF	TGTGCCAGCAGCTTGGGAGCCCCTGGCTACACCTTC
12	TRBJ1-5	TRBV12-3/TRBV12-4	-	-	CASREMGQPQHF	TGTGCCAGCAGGGAAATGGGGCAGCCCCAGCATTTT
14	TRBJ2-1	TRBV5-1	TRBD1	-	CASLPGTGPNEQFF	TGCGCCAGCCTTCCCGGGACAGGCCCCAATGAGCAGTTCTTC
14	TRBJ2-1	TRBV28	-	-	CASSLGEGHREQFF	TGTGCCAGCAGTTTGGGTGAGGGGCACCGCGAGCAGTTCTTC
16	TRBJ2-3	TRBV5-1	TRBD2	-	CASSFSLAVHTDTQYF	TGCGCCAGCAGCTTTTCTCTAGCGGTCCACACAGATACGCAGTATTTT
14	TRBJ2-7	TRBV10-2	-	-	CASSEFWSSYEQYF	TGCGCCAGCAGTGAGTTTTGGAGCTCTTACGAGCAGTACTTC
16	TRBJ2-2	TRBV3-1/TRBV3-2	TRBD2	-	CASSPGPSGRTGELFF	TGTGCCAGCAGTCCGGGCCCAAGCGGGAGGACCGGGGAGCTGTTTTTT
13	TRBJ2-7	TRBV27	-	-	CASSFGERYEQYF	TGTGCCAGCAGTTTCGGGGAGAGATACGAGCAGTACTTC
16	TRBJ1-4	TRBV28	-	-	CASKTNRIRTNEKLFF	TGTGCCAGCAAGACAAACAGGATCAGAACTAATGAAAAACTGTTTTTT
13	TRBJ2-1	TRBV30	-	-	CAWSAIVLNEQFF	TGTGCCTGGAGCGCTATAGTCCTCAATGAGCAGTTCTTC
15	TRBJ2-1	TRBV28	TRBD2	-	CATGRASGIYNEQFF	TGTGCCACGGGTCGGGCTAGCGGGATCTACAATGAGCAGTTCTTC
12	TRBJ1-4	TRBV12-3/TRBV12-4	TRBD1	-	CASSQGGPKLFF	TGTGCCAGCAGTCAGGGGGGGCCAAAACTGTTTTTT
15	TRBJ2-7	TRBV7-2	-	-	CASSLAATKLYEQYF	TGTGCCAGCAGCTTAGCGGCGACTAAACTTTACGAGCAGTACTTC
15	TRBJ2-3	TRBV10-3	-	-	CAIRRQVAGTDTQYF	TGTGCCATCAGGAGACAGGTCGCAGGGACAGATACGCAGTATTTT
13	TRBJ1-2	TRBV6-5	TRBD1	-	CASTPTGIHGYTF	TGTGCCAGCACTCCGACAGGGATACATGGCTACACCTTC
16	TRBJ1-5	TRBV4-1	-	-	CASSQWGQNPRQPQHF	TGCGCCAGCAGCCAGTGGGGGCAGAACCCCAGACAGCCCCAGCATTTT
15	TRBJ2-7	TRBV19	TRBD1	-	CASSRTGDHFYEQYF	TGTGCCAGTAGCCGGACAGGAGATCATTTCTACGAGCAGTACTTC
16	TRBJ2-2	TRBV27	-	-	CASSLPGFLRNGELFF	TGTGCCAGCAGTCTCCCCGGGTTCCTTCGAAACGGGGAGCTGTTTTTT
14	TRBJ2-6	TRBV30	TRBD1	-	CAWNRGSGANVLTF	TGTGCCTGGAACAGGGGCTCTGGGGCCAACGTCCTGACTTTC
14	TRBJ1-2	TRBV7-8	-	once	CASSPTIQGFGYTF	TGTGCCAGCAGCCCTACTATCCAGGGTTTTGGCTACACCTTC
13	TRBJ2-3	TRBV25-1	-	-	CASSEGRADTQYF	TGTGCCAGCAGTGAAGGCAGGGCAGATACGCAGTATTTT
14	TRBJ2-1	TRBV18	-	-	CASSPGRSYNEQFF	TGTGCCAGCTCGCCTGGGAGGTCCTACAATGAGCAGTTCTTC
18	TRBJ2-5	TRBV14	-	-	CASSQGGPKGTYQETQYF	TGTGCCAGCAGCCAAGGAGGTCCAAAGGGGACTTACCAAGAGACCCAGTACTTC
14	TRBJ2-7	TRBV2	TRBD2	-	CASSGLAGPYEQYF	TGTGCCAGCAGTGGGCTAGCGGGGCCATACGAGCAGTACTTC
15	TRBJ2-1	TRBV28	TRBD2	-	CASRLYSGMGDEQFF	TGTGCCAGCAGGCTCTATAGCGGGATGGGCGATGAGCAGTTCTTC
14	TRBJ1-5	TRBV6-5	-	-	CASTTGWLGQPQHF	TGTGCCAGCACTACAGGGTGGTTGGGGCAGCCCCAGCATTTT
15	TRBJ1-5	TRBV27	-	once	CASSSQPGVGQPQHF	TGTGCCAGCAGTTCCCAGCCAGGGGTAGGGCAGCCCCAGCATTTT
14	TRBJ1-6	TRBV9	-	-	CASSVSGPNSPLHF	TGTGCCAGCAGCGTATCGGGCCCAAATTCACCCCTCCACTTT
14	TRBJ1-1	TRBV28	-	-	CASSFGTLNTEAFF	TGTGCCAGCAGTTTTGGGACTTTGAACACTGAAGCTTTCTTT
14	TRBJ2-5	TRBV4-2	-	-	CASSQGTVEETQYF	TGTGCCAGCAGCCAAGGCACAGTGGAAGAGACCCAGTACTTC